This T cell receptor (beta chain) comes out of a study of T-cell reconstitution after alpha-beta-depleted transplantation in children. CDR1 and CDR2 from the germline V gene are SQVTM and ANQGSEA. J was trimmed by 2 bases and V by 7 bases; bases with no gene match: 5. The CDR3 sequence is 14 residues long. This clonotype was counted between two and nine times. Molecular barcoding with unique molecular identifiers was used for the TCRbeta library. TCRdb ran MiXCR on the PCR reads and lists one entry per CDR3 protein. The top ten hold 3.3% of the sample, which has 500,000 to 600,000 distinct CDR3 sequences, 15% to 20% seen once.

The sample consisted of PBMCs from the stem cell graft donor, taken from the stem cell graft. The rearrangement links TRBV29-1 to TRBJ2-6; TRBD2 matches at 7 bases. This TCR was sampled from a human donor who donated a stem cell graft to a child with acute lymphoblastic leukemia. CDR3 bases: TGCAGCGCCGGGGAGGGACCTGGGGCCAACGTCCTGACTTTC. Translating gives CSAGEGPGANVLTF.